This T cell receptor beta chain was documented in a study of PD-1 blockade in classical Hodgkin lymphoma. Whole-study findings and limits: Newly diagnosed patients were reported to start with lower TCR diversity than healthy donors. Anyone who began nivolumab under 1 year after ASCT was excluded.

In every patient, relapse followed autologous stem cell transplantation, while exposure to brentuximab vedotin differed. Profiling relied on immunoSEQ multiplex PCR, and the TCRdb table lists in-frame clones only, not all of them. Among 10,000 or so clones, 80% were seen once, and the ten largest hold about 37%. Germline CDR1 and CDR2: SGHRS and YFSETQ. With 0 bases removed from V and 3 bases from J, the gap between germline ends came to 13 bases. CDR3 size: 15 residues. Remarks on this clone: Its antigen is undetermined.

This clonotype originated in a human donor with classical Hodgkin lymphoma. The starting material was peripheral blood mononuclear cells (PBMCs), obtained before the second cycle of nivolumab. The genes are TRBV5-1 and TRBJ2-7; no firm D call. The DNA for the CDR3 is TGCGCCAGCAGCTTGGACAGCCCTTCTGGCTACGAGCAGTACTTC. It codes for CASSLDSPSGYEQYF.